Sequencing of this TCR beta chain was carried out in a study of CD8 T cells in ankylosing spondylitis. Study-wide findings and caveats: The study identified a TCR beta motif of several highly homologous variants that appeared characteristic of ankylosing spondylitis blood. In the blood and synovial fluid of reactive arthritis, some motif variants had been previously reported. Disease-linked clones reportedly showed significant enrichment in matched ankylosing spondylitis synovial fluid.

This clonotype has at least ten counts. The antigen is undetermined. Quantitative 5'-RACE with molecular barcodes was used to make the TCR beta libraries. TCRdb processed the 5' RACE reads anew with MiXCR; each CDR3 protein has one entry. The repertoire has fewer than 550,000 distinct CDR3 sequences, approximately 5% of them found once; the top ten carry roughly 3.2%. Germline-derived CDR1 and CDR2 are DFQATT and SNEGSKA (reference sequence). The CDR3 has 11 residues. This sequence was found in a male donor with ankylosing spondylitis. Sequencing was carried out using blood, either unsorted or a sorted T cell fraction (not recorded which). This chain connects TRBV20-1 to TRBJ2-5, with D possibly TRBD2 on 6 matching bases. The DNA for the CDR3 is TGCAGCGTAGCGAGCGGGGAGACCCAGTACTTC. Protein product: CSVASGETQYF.